Shown below are 18 T cell receptor beta chains from a single sample sequenced in a study of cytomegalovirus exposure and HLA in healthy donors. Clones were read by immunoSEQ multiplex PCR, and TCRdb kept only the in-frame ones, dropping some. The sample holds roughly 260,000 clones, about 90% seen once. Sequences were obtained from PBMCs. The receptor source for this set is a young woman in good health and CMV-seronegative.

This chain links TRBV11-2 with TRBJ1-5; TRBD1 matches at 8 bases. The CDR3 covers 15 residues. The V gene end was trimmed by 5 bases and the J gene end by 4 bases; junction bases not matched to a gene: 7. In germline, CDR1 is SGHAT, CDR2 FQNNGV. Written as DNA, the CDR3 is TGTGCCAGCAGCACGACAGGGGCAAAGAATCAGCCCCAGCATTTT. Protein product: CASSTTGAKNQPQHF.

This clone has more than one count but fewer than ten. The chain has TRBV27 and TRBJ1-4, with D perhaps TRBD1 (5 bases). Per the germline V gene, CDR1 is MNHEY and CDR2 is SMNVEV (reference sequence). CDR3 length: 12 residues. With 6 bases removed from V and 3 bases from J, the gap between germline ends came to 5 bases. Written as DNA, the CDR3 is TGTGCCAGCAGACAGGCTAATGAAAAACTGTTTTTT. This codes for CASRQANEKLFF.

The chain is built from TRBV28 and TRBJ2-1; 7 bases align to TRBD2. The CDR3 spans 17 residues. Trimming at V came to 4 bases and at J to 0 bases, leaving 9 bases not matched to a gene. Germline lookup yields CDR1 MDHEN and CDR2 SYDVKM. In DNA form, the CDR3 reads TGTGCCAGCAGTTATAGCTTAGCGGGCAGCTCCTACAATGAGCAGTTCTTC. This codes for CASSYSLAGSSYNEQFF.

The gene calls are TRBV11-3 and TRBJ2-2, with a possible D match to TRBD1 (6 bases). The CDR3 consists of 16 residues. Trimming took 5 bases from V and 4 from J, leaving 17 bases between them. The V gene's germline CDR1 is SGHNT and CDR2 YENEEA. The CDR3 DNA sequence: TGTGCCAGCAGCCCTTGGGGAAGGACAGCCACCGGGGAGCTGTTTTTT. It encodes CASSPWGRTATGELFF.

In its sample, this clone was seen once. V is TRBV5-1 and J is TRBJ2-1; tentative D call: TRBD1 (5 bases). V was trimmed by 4 bases and J by 0 bases, leaving 23 bases between them. Germline CDR1 SGHRS, CDR2 YFSETQ. The length of the CDR3 is 19 residues. CDR3 sequence (DNA): TGCGCCAGCAGCCACAGCCCAACAGGACAAATGGCCTCCTACAATGAGCAGTTCTTC. Translated: CASSHSPTGQMASYNEQFF.

The chain combines TRBV29-1 with TRBJ2-3; unclear D gene. Germline CDR1 SQVTM, CDR2 ANQGSEA. The CDR3 runs 11 residues. The V end lost 8 bases, the J end lost 0 bases, and 6 bases lay between the germline ends. The CDR3 sequence is CSSRSTDTQYF. For the CDR3, the DNA is TGCAGCTCCCGGAGCACAGATACGCAGTATTTT.

The chain couples TRBV2 to TRBJ2-3, with 8 nucleotides matching TRBD1. V lost 4 bases and J lost 4; bases outside the gene matches: 4. The CDR3 sequence is 14 residues long. CDR1 and CDR2 from the germline V gene are SNHLY and FYNNEI. CDR3 residues: CASSADRVADTQYF. CDR3 bases: TGTGCCAGCAGTGCGGACAGGGTAGCAGATACGCAGTATTTT.

The chain combines TRBV4-1 with TRBJ1-4, with unresolved D. Germline assignment: CDR1 MGHRA and CDR2 YSYEKL. V was clipped by 3 bases and J by 11 bases, with 13 bases between them. The CDR3 runs to 13 residues. The CDR3 reads CASSQAIAGKLFF. The CDR3 coding sequence is TGCGCCAGCAGCCAGGCGATCGCGGGCAAACTGTTTTTT.

CDR3: CASSAGTSGGYEQYF. The DNA of the CDR3 is TGCGCCAGCAGCGCAGGGACTAGCGGGGGGTACGAGCAGTACTTC. The chain combines TRBV5-1 with TRBJ2-7; 15 positions match TRBD2. The CDR3 loop spans 15 amino acids. Germline CDR1 SGHRS, CDR2 YFSETQ. J lost 4 bases, V lost 4 bases, and 3 bases had no gene match.

This chain joins TRBV5-1 and TRBJ1-2; 8 nucleotides align to TRBD1. J lost 1 base, V lost 2 bases, and 10 bases had no gene match. The CDR3 extends over 17 amino acids. In germline, CDR1 is SGHRS, CDR2 YFSETQ. In DNA, the CDR3 is TGCGCCAGCAGCTTAGGCACTGACAGGGGAGGTAACTATGGCTACACCTTC. This encodes CASSLGTDRGGNYGYTF.

The V gene is TRBV6-6, the J gene TRBJ2-7; D is undetermined. Germline CDR1 MNHNY, CDR2 SVGAGI (reference sequence). V was cut by 2 bases and J by 3 bases, with 11 bases left in between. CDR3 size: 14 residues. CDR3 region: CASSYRDGYYEQYF. The CDR3 DNA sequence: TGTGCCAGCAGTTACAGAGACGGGTACTACGAGCAGTACTTC.

The CDR3 spells CASSPPGQGALEQYV. In nucleotides, the CDR3 is TGTGCCAGCAGTCCACCGGGACAGGGGGCACTCGAGCAGTACGTC. This rearrangement joins TRBV6-1 to TRBJ2-7; 12 bases match TRBD1. After removal of 5 bases from V and 6 bases from J, the junction contained 8 bases not matched to a gene. The V gene's germline CDR1 is MNHNS and CDR2 SASEGT. This CDR3 has 15 amino acids.

The chain links TRBV6-1 to TRBJ2-2; possible D gene TRBD1, 5 bases. Trimming left V 6 bases short and J 0 bases short, with 11 bases between. The CDR3 loop spans 15 amino acids. CDR1 MNHNS and CDR2 SASEGT come from the germline V gene. DNA of the CDR3: TGTGCCAGCAGCCACAGGAAAACGAACACCGGGGAGCTGTTTTTT. As protein: CASSHRKTNTGELFF.

The chain has TRBV11-3 and TRBJ2-5, with D tentatively TRBD2 (6 bases). The CDR3 runs to 15 residues. Germline loops: CDR1 SGHNT, CDR2 YENEEA. V was cut by 1 base and J by 5 bases, with 14 bases left in between. The CDR3 sequence is CASSLGGGVGETQYF. CDR3 bases: TGTGCCAGCAGCTTAGGGGGAGGAGTTGGCGAGACCCAGTACTTC.

The rearrangement links TRBV11-2 to TRBJ2-7; D possibly corresponds to TRBD1 (6 bases). Trimming pared 2 bases from V and 6 bases from J, leaving 20 bases between. Germline CDR1 and CDR2: SGHAT and FQNNGV. This CDR3 spans 16 amino acids. In DNA, the CDR3 is TGTGCCAGCAGCTTACCGAGGACAGTAATCTACTCCGAGCAGTACTTC. As protein: CASSLPRTVIYSEQYF.

The chain links TRBV9 to TRBJ1-1; no firm D call. The CDR3 consists of 15 residues. Per the germline V gene, CDR1 is SGDLS and CDR2 is YYNGEE. Trimming stripped 0 bases from V and 0 bases from J, with 9 bases between. The CDR3 DNA sequence: TGTGCCAGCAGCGTAGCGGCGGGAATGAACACTGAAGCTTTCTTT. Translating it yields CASSVAAGMNTEAFF.

The rearrangement joins TRBV6-1 to TRBJ1-1; D is undetermined. Germline V lookup: CDR1 MNHNS, CDR2 SASEGT. Trimming shortened V by 5 bases and J by 3 bases, and 7 bases separated the two germline ends. The CDR3 totals 12 residues. The CDR3: CASSFRDTEAFF. The CDR3 DNA sequence: TGTGCCAGCAGTTTTCGGGACACTGAAGCTTTCTTT.

The rearrangement links TRBV6-5 to TRBJ2-7; 10 bases fit TRBD1. V lost 6 bases and J lost 4; bases outside the gene matches: 3. CDR3 length equals 13 residues. Germline CDR1 and CDR2: MNHEY and SVGAGI. The CDR3, as DNA: TGTGCCAGCAGGTGGACAGGGGGTTACGAGCAGTACTTC. It translates to CASRWTGGYEQYF.